The 32 T cell receptor beta chains presented below share a single source sample, sequenced in a study of blood T cells in healthy people across ages. Through a sample-barcoded 5' primer and a J-beta primer mix, a second PCR was run for about 6 to 11 cycles. TCRdb reanalysed the 5' RACE reads using MiXCR and keeps one entry per CDR3 protein. Here the sample spans some 1.4 million distinct CDR3 sequences, roughly 40% being singletons. The sample was blood. These receptors were taken from a woman in her late teens or twenties in good health.

The chain employs TRBV12-3 or TRBV12-4 and TRBJ1-1; D ambiguous. With 3 bases removed from V and 2 bases from J, the gap between germline ends came to 10 bases. This CDR3 region has 14 residues. CDR3 region: CASSFGHANTEAFF. CDR3 in DNA: TGTGCCAGCAGTTTCGGCCACGCAAACACTGAAGCTTTCTTT.

This clonotype was counted a few times. The rearrangement joins TRBV5-1 to TRBJ1-2, with D possibly being TRBD1 (6 bases). With 4 bases removed from V and 6 bases from J, the gap between germline ends came to 16 bases. The CDR3 spans 14 residues. CDR1 and CDR2 (germline): SGHRS, YFSETQ. The CDR3 sequence is CASSPDRTPDGYTF. The CDR3 DNA sequence: TGCGCCAGCAGCCCTGACAGGACTCCAGATGGCTACACCTTC.

The V call is TRBV15, the J call TRBJ2-5; D unclear. Germline V lookup: CDR1 LNHNV, CDR2 YYDKDF (reference sequence). V was trimmed by 5 bases and J by 4 bases, leaving 8 bases between them. This CDR3 comprises 12 residues. The CDR3 bases are TGTGCCACCAGCCCCTACTCAGAGACCCAGTACTTC. It specifies CATSPYSETQYF.

For this clonotype: The junction and the germline gene differ at one end; a read error may be behind it. The rearrangement uses TRBV9 and TRBJ2-4, with D unclear. Looked up from germline, CDR1 is SGDLS and CDR2 is YYNGEE. The CDR3 totals 13 residues. CDR3 coding DNA: TGTGCCGGCAGCGTAGGCCCAGAAAACATTCAGTACTTC. This codes for CAGSVGPENIQYF.

This clonotype has just a few counts. The chain combines TRBV7-3 with TRBJ2-3; 11 bases align to TRBD2. In germline, CDR1 is SGHTA, CDR2 FQGTGA. The length of the CDR3 is 16 residues. J lost 2 bases, V lost 6 bases, and 7 bases had no gene match. The CDR3 reads CASSSPSGGFTDTQYF. The CDR3 nucleotides read TGTGCCAGCAGTTCCCCTAGCGGGGGGTTCACAGATACGCAGTATTTT.

This clonotype has a handful of counts. This chain uses TRBV30 with TRBJ2-4, with TRBD1 identical over 7 bases. Germline-derived CDR1 and CDR2 are GTSNPN and SVGIG (reference sequence). Trimming at V came to 2 bases and at J to 8 bases, leaving 3 bases not matched to a gene. There are 12 residues in the CDR3. The CDR3 region is CAWSRQGDIQYF. The CDR3, as DNA: TGTGCCTGGAGTAGACAGGGAGACATTCAGTACTTC.

V is TRBV5-1 and J is TRBJ2-1; unclear D gene. CDR1 and CDR2 from the germline V gene are SGHRS and YFSETQ. V shed 4 bases and J shed 8 bases, with 10 bases lying between them. CDR3 length: 12 amino acids. This chain's CDR3 is CASSPDTDEQFF. CDR3 nucleotides: TGCGCCAGCAGCCCCGACACGGATGAGCAGTTCTTC.

This clonotype was detected a few times. The chain carries TRBV20-1 and TRBJ2-4; tentatively, D is TRBD2 (5 bases). Looked up from germline, CDR1 is DFQATT and CDR2 is SNEGSKA (reference sequence). This CDR3 has 17 amino acids. Trimming pared 5 bases from V and 0 bases from J, leaving 20 bases between. Here the CDR3 reads CSAPPQERVLAKNIQYF. The CDR3 nucleotides are TGCAGTGCTCCCCCCCAGGAGAGGGTACTAGCCAAAAACATTCAGTACTTC.

This chain joins TRBV20-1 and TRBJ2-7; D is possibly TRBD1 or TRBD2 (6 bases each). Germline assignment: CDR1 DFQATT and CDR2 SNEGSKA (reference sequence). The V and J ends lost 0 bases and 3 bases respectively, with 15 bases between them. CDR3 size: 15 residues. Here the CDR3 DNA reads TGCAGTGCTAGAGATCTAGGGGGGCCCAACTACGAGCAGTACTTC. The encoded protein is CSARDLGGPNYEQYF.

The chain is built from TRBV12-3 or TRBV12-4 and TRBJ2-7; 11 bases map to TRBD2. V was pared by 4 bases and J by 3 bases, with 5 bases of the junction left unmatched. CDR3 length: 15 residues. The CDR3 sequence is CASSCPSGGIYEQYF. The CDR3 bases are TGTGCCAGCAGTTGCCCTAGCGGGGGGATCTACGAGCAGTACTTC.

This clonotype was seen only a few times. CDR3 nucleotides: TGTGCCAGCAGCCACCGGGCTGGAGACAGGCCCTACAATGAGCAGTTCTTC. It specifies CASSHRAGDRPYNEQFF. This chain connects TRBV11-2 to TRBJ2-1; D is possibly TRBD1 (6 bases). The germline V gene has CDR1 SGHAT and CDR2 FQNNGV. This CDR3 is built from 17 residues. V was pared by 5 bases and J by 2 bases, with 19 bases between.

Comment on this clonotype: An end of the junction differs from the germline gene, which may be a read error. The chain has TRBV5-1 and TRBJ1-2, with D possibly matching TRBD1 (5 bases). CDR3 size: 18 residues. In germline, CDR1 is SGHRS, CDR2 YFSETQ. The CDR3 sequence: CASSLEFPSQGRAYDYTF. CDR3 DNA: TGCGCCAGCAGCTTGGAATTCCCCAGCCAGGGACGGGCCTATGACTACACCTTC.

The chain employs TRBV4-2 and TRBJ1-6; D may be TRBD1 (5 bases). Germline V gene data show CDR1 as LGHNA and CDR2 as YNFKEQ. Trimming cost V 0 bases and J 9 bases, with 12 bases left between them. The CDR3 runs 15 residues. The CDR3 reads CASSQDATVGSPLHF. The CDR3 coding sequence is TGTGCCAGCAGCCAAGACGCGACAGTGGGTTCACCCCTCCACTTT.

V gene TRBV12-3 or TRBV12-4 combines with J gene TRBJ2-3, with 7 bases that match TRBD2. Trimming at V came to 3 bases and at J to 2 bases, leaving 8 bases not matched to a gene. The CDR3 has 16 amino acids. The CDR3 sequence is CASSFGGGSLTDTQYF. In DNA, the CDR3 is TGTGCCAGCAGTTTTGGCGGGGGATCGCTCACAGATACGCAGTATTTT.

J is TRBJ2-5 and V is TRBV27, with 7 positions matching TRBD2. Judging by the DNA end, TRBJ2-7 fits better; the J call may be wrong. Per the germline V gene, CDR1 is MNHEY and CDR2 is SMNVEV (reference sequence). This CDR3 is built from 17 residues. CDR3 sequence reads: CASSPFEMREGTYEQYF. In nucleotides, the CDR3 is TGTGCCAGCAGTCCCTTTGAGATGAGGGAGGGAACCTACGAGCAGTACTTC.

The table lists this clonotype with a few counts. The V call is TRBV27, the J call TRBJ2-3, with no clear D. The CDR3 length is 13 residues. V gave up 5 bases and J gave up 2 bases, with 8 bases separating them. Germline CDR1 reads MNHEY; CDR2 reads SMNVEV (reference sequence). The CDR3 sequence is CASSRAVTDTQYF. The CDR3 DNA reads TGTGCCAGCAGTAGGGCTGTCACAGATACGCAGTATTTT.

The sample holds a few counts of this clonotype. The V gene is TRBV5-1, the J gene TRBJ1-2, with a tentative D call TRBD1 (6 bases). Germline CDR1 is SGHRS and CDR2 is YFSETQ. This CDR3 is built from 17 residues. Trimming cost V 4 bases and J 4 bases, with 23 bases left between them. The CDR3 is CASSPTGHGDISYGYTF. CDR3 in DNA: TGCGCCAGCAGCCCCACGGGCCACGGGGACATTTCCTATGGCTACACCTTC.

This chain connects TRBV27 to TRBJ2-3; D not resolved. The V gene's germline CDR1 is MNHEY and CDR2 SMNVEV (reference sequence). The CDR3 length is 14 residues. V lost 5 bases to trimming and J lost 1 base, with 10 bases between them. The CDR3 sequence: CASSPVLGTDTQYF. The CDR3 coding sequence is TGTGCCAGCAGTCCCGTCCTGGGCACAGATACGCAGTATTTT.

The chain couples TRBV7-2 to TRBJ2-1, with D hard to call. The CDR3 is 13 amino acids. Trimming pared 2 bases from V and 7 bases from J, leaving 9 bases between. Germline V gene lookup returns CDR1 SGHTA and CDR2 FQGNSA. The CDR3 sequence is CASSLTRWNEQFF. The CDR3 DNA reads TGTGCCAGCAGCTTAACCCGGTGGAATGAGCAGTTCTTC. The complete variable domain, with remaining parts taken from reference TRBV7-2 and TRBJ2-1, reads GAGVSQSPSNKVTEKGKDVELRCDPISGHTALYWYRQSLGQGLEFLIYFQGNSAPDKSGLPSDRFSAERTGGSVSTLTIQRTQQEDSAVYLCASSLTRWNEQFFGPGTRLTVL.

The rearrangement uses TRBV12-3 or TRBV12-4 and TRBJ1-2, with 7 bases identical to TRBD1. CDR3 length: 14 amino acids. V was pared by 5 bases and J by 4 bases, with 7 bases of the junction left unmatched. The CDR3 DNA reads TGTGCCAGCAGTCGGGACAGATTCCTCTATGGCTACACCTTC. This codes for CASSRDRFLYGYTF.

This clonotype was observed a few times. This chain links TRBV20-1 with TRBJ1-5; tentatively, D is TRBD1 (6 bases). Germline V gives CDR1 DFQATT, CDR2 SNEGSKA (reference sequence). The V end was cut by 0 bases, the J end by 0 bases, with 15 bases between. CDR3 length: 17 amino acids. DNA of the CDR3: TGCAGTGCTAGAGATCCTTTCGGGACACCTAGCAATCAGCCCCAGCATTTT. It is translated as CSARDPFGTPSNQPQHF.

V gene TRBV20-1 combines with J gene TRBJ2-1; TRBD2 agrees at 11 bases. CDR3 length: 15 residues. Trimming took 4 bases from V and 6 from J; bases not matched to a gene: 8. Germline V gene lookup returns CDR1 DFQATT and CDR2 SNEGSKA (reference sequence). CDR3 protein: CSAILTSGSANEQFF. DNA for the CDR3: TGCAGTGCTATCCTTACTAGCGGGAGTGCCAATGAGCAGTTCTTC.

The rearrangement links TRBV24-1 to TRBJ2-1; D might be TRBD2 (6 bases). V was shortened by 7 bases and J by 5 bases, with 14 bases between the two germline ends. This CDR3 has 14 residues. Per the germline V gene, CDR1 is KGHDR and CDR2 is SFDVKD. CDR3 residues: CATRTGLGNNEQFF. In DNA, the CDR3 is TGTGCCACCAGAACGGGACTCGGCAACAATGAGCAGTTCTTC.

The rearrangement joins TRBV18 to TRBJ1-1, with a weak D call TRBD1 (5 bases). The CDR3 loop spans 13 amino acids. CDR1 KGHSH and CDR2 LQKENI come from the germline V gene. Trimming removed 8 bases at V and 5 bases at J, with 15 bases between. This chain's CDR3 is CASHHGGGTEAFF. CDR3 in DNA: TGTGCCAGCCACCATGGGGGAGGTACTGAAGCTTTCTTT.

This clonotype has a handful of counts. The V and J genes are TRBV7-8 and TRBJ1-6; 8 bases align to TRBD1. The CDR3 has 15 amino acids. Germline trimming cut 6 bases from V and 5 bases from J; bases unmatched to any gene: 6. In germline, CDR1 is SGHVS, CDR2 FQNEAQ. The CDR3 here is CASRGAGGNNSPLHF. The CDR3 region has the DNA TGTGCCAGCAGGGGGGCAGGGGGCAATAATTCACCCCTCCACTTT.

A few counts support this clonotype. The V and J genes are TRBV4-2 and TRBJ2-2; D is undetermined. Germline V lookup: CDR1 LGHNA, CDR2 YNFKEQ. Trimming pared 5 bases from V and 3 bases from J, leaving 10 bases between. The CDR3 extends over 14 amino acids. CDR3 protein: CASSGFIDTGELFF. Written as DNA, the CDR3 is TGTGCCAGCAGCGGGTTTATCGACACCGGGGAGCTGTTTTTT.

This clonotype was detected only a few times. CDR3 loop: CSARAGGASYNEQFF. DNA for the CDR3: TGCAGTGCTAGAGCGGGGGGGGCCTCCTACAATGAGCAGTTCTTC. This chain joins TRBV20-1 and TRBJ2-1; 8 bases align to TRBD2. This CDR3 has 15 amino acids. The V gene's germline CDR1 is DFQATT and CDR2 SNEGSKA (reference sequence). V lost 1 base to trimming and J lost 0 bases; unmatched junction nucleotides: 2.

The V call is TRBV29-1, the J call TRBJ1-4; 10 bases match TRBD1. Germline values: CDR1 SQVTM, CDR2 ANQGSEA. The V gene end was trimmed by 6 bases and the J gene end by 3 bases; junction bases not matched to a gene: 4. This CDR3 region has 14 residues. In DNA form, the CDR3 reads TGCAGCGTCCAGACAGGGGGCCCTAATGAAAAACTGTTTTTT. Residues: CSVQTGGPNEKLFF.

This clonotype was counted between two and nine times. The rearrangement joins TRBV25-1 to TRBJ2-7; D is unresolved. Germline CDR1 and CDR2: MGHDK and SYGVNS. This CDR3 comprises 15 residues. V was shortened by 6 bases and J by 2 bases, with 17 bases between the two germline ends. CDR3 bases: TGTGCCAGCAGCCCCTTATATGTTGAAGCCTACGAGCAGTACTTC. Protein sequence: CASSPLYVEAYEQYF.

The chain employs TRBV2 and TRBJ2-7, with 7 nucleotides matching TRBD2. The trim removed 4 bases at V and 7 bases at J, leaving 28 bases unmatched. CDR1 and CDR2 from the germline V gene are SNHLY and FYNNEI. The CDR3 consists of 20 residues. CDR3 sequence reads: CASSVHRDYDRSNSYNEQYF. The CDR3 coding sequence is TGTGCCAGCAGTGTACACCGGGACTACGACCGCTCCAACTCCTACAATGAGCAGTACTTC.

This sequence joins TRBV4-1 and TRBJ2-7, with D perhaps matching TRBD1 (5 bases). CDR1 and CDR2 (germline): MGHRA, YSYEKL. V lost 0 bases and J lost 0, with 9 bases in between. The CDR3 contains 15 residues. CDR3 sequence (DNA): TGCGCCAGCAGCCAAGACGGACAACCCTCCTACGAGCAGTACTTC. Amino acids: CASSQDGQPSYEQYF.

CDR3 sequence (DNA): TGTGCCAGCAGTGATTTGGGTAGCGGGGGGTTTCAAGAGACCCAGTTCTTC. As protein: CASSDLGSGGFQETQFF. The rearrangement links TRBV6-1 to TRBJ2-1; 10 nucleotides line up with TRBD2. This CDR3 contains 17 residues. Germline V lookup: CDR1 MNHNS, CDR2 SASEGT. V lost 3 bases and J lost 13; bases outside the gene matches: 18.